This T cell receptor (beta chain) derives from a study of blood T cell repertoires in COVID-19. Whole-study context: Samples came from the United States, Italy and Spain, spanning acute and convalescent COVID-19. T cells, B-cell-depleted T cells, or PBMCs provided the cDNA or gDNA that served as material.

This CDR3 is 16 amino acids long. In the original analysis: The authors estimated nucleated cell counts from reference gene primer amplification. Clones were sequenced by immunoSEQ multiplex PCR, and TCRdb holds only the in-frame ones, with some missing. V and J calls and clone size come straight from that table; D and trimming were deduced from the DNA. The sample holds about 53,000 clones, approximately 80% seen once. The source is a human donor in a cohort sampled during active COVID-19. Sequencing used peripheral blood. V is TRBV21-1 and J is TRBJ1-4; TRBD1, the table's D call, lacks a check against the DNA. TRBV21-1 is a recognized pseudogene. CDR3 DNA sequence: TGTGCCAGCAGCAAAGTGCCGGACAGGGATTGCGTAAAACTGTTTTTT. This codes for CASSKVPDRDCVKLFF.